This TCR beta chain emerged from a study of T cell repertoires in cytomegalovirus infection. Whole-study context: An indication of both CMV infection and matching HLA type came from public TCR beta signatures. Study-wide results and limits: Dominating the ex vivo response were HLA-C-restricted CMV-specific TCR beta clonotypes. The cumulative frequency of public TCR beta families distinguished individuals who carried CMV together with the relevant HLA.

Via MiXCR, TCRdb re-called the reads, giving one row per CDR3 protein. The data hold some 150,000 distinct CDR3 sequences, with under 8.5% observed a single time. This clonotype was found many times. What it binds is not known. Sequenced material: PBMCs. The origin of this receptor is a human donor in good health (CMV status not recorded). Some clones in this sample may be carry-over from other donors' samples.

CDR3 coding DNA: TGTGCCAGCAGCCGAACAGGGAGGGAGACCCAGTACTTC. Translating it yields CASSRTGRETQYF. The chain joins TRBV7-9 to TRBJ2-5; D tentatively reads TRBD1 or TRBD2 (6 bases each). Germline V gene sequence: CDR1 SEHNR, CDR2 FQNEAQ (reference sequence). This CDR3 has 13 residues. The V gene lost 5 bases and the J gene lost 5 bases, with 12 bases spanning the gap.